The 25 T cell receptor beta chains below come from one sample, sequenced in a study of T cell repertoires in ileal Crohn's disease. The method was immunoSEQ multiplex PCR; TCRdb's version includes in-frame clones alone and lacks a portion of them. The table includes around 14,000 clones, 80% detected once. The sequencing sample was made of ileal tissue. These TCRs come from an adult with Crohn's disease.

The sample holds a few counts of this clone. The CDR3 coding sequence is TGCGCCAGCAGCTTGTCAGGGATGGGGGCCGAGCAGTACGTC. It is translated as CASSLSGMGAEQYV. The chain combines TRBV5-1 with TRBJ2-7, with a tentative D call TRBD1 (6 bases). Germline-derived CDR1 and CDR2 are SGHRS and YFSETQ. The CDR3 spans 14 residues. V gave up 1 base and J gave up 6 bases, with 14 bases separating them.

This rearrangement joins TRBV29-1 to TRBJ1-1; D is ambiguous. Germline-derived CDR1 and CDR2 are SQVTM and ANQGSEA. V was pared by 7 bases and J by 0 bases, with 12 bases between. The CDR3 length is 13 residues. The DNA for the CDR3 is TGCAGCGAGATTGGGCTCCTGAACACTGAAGCTTTCTTT. Its translation is CSEIGLLNTEAFF.

The chain joins TRBV11-2 to TRBJ2-7; TRBD2 aligns across 10 bases. After removal of 3 bases from V and 4 bases from J, the junction contained 6 bases not matched to a gene. Germline lookup yields CDR1 SGHAT and CDR2 FQNNGV. The CDR3 runs to 15 residues. CDR3 loop: CASSFIDSGGYEQYV. Here the CDR3 DNA reads TGTGCCAGCAGCTTCATTGATAGCGGGGGGTACGAGCAGTACGTC.

The chain recombines TRBV4-3 with TRBJ2-3; a weak D match, TRBD1 (6 bases). This CDR3 region has 15 residues. Trimming stripped 1 base from V and 5 bases from J, with 13 bases between. The V gene's germline CDR1 is LGHNA and CDR2 YSLEER. CDR3 region: CASSQGGWGQDTQYF. The CDR3 nucleotides are TGCGCCAGCAGCCAAGGGGGCTGGGGACAAGATACGCAGTATTTT.

This clone was seen a handful of times. The rearrangement uses TRBV18 and TRBJ2-5; D gene ambiguous. The CDR3 runs to 13 residues. Trimming cost V 4 bases and J 0 bases, with 6 bases left between them. CDR1 and CDR2 (germline): KGHSH, LQKENI. The DNA for the CDR3 is TGTGCCAGCTCACTAGCCAACCAAGAGACCCAGTACTTC. It codes for CASSLANQETQYF. The full variable domain, its missing parts supplied by reference TRBV18 and TRBJ2-5, is NAGVMQNPRHLVRRRGQEARLRCSPMKGHSHVYWYRQLPEEGLKFMVYLQKENIIDESGMPKERFSAEFPKEGPSILRIQQVVRGDSAAYFCASSLANQETQYFGPGTRLLVL.

The rearrangement joins TRBV29-1 to TRBJ2-3, with 10 bases aligning to TRBD1. Germline lookup yields CDR1 SQVTM and CDR2 ANQGSEA. CDR3 length: 14 residues. The junction had 7 bases not matched to a gene; V was cut back by 7 bases and J by 3 bases. The CDR3 DNA reads TGCAGCGGGGGACAGGGGATGGTTACAGATACGCAGTATTTT. Its translation is CSGGQGMVTDTQYF.

The V gene is TRBV7-9, the J gene TRBJ2-1, with 7 bases lining up with TRBD2. Germline V lookup: CDR1 SEHNR, CDR2 FQNEAQ (reference sequence). The V segment lost 4 bases and the J segment 7 bases; nucleotides outside the gene matches: 10. The CDR3 loop spans 15 amino acids. The CDR3 reads CASSSPGGSENEQFF. CDR3 bases: TGTGCCAGCAGCTCCCCAGGCGGGAGTGAGAATGAGCAGTTCTTC.

The V gene is TRBV30, the J gene TRBJ2-2, with no clear D. The CDR3 contains 13 residues. V lost 0 bases and J lost 4, with 6 bases in between. Germline CDR1 reads GTSNPN; CDR2 reads SVGIG (reference sequence). The CDR3 DNA reads as TGTGCCTGGAGTGTTGGCTCCACCGGGGAGCTGTTTTTT. Its translation is CAWSVGSTGELFF.

The chain joins TRBV29-1 to TRBJ1-1; the D is unclear. The CDR3 contains 13 residues. Trimming took 3 bases from V and 9 from J, leaving 17 bases between them. CDR1 and CDR2 (germline): SQVTM, ANQGSEA. CDR3 region: CSVDTGYDFQAFF. Written as DNA, the CDR3 is TGCAGCGTTGACACCGGGTATGACTTTCAAGCTTTCTTT.

This chain links TRBV6-1 with TRBJ2-7, with 7 bases that match TRBD1. CDR3 length equals 13 residues. CDR1 and CDR2 (germline): MNHNS, SASEGT. The trim removed 4 bases at V and 2 bases at J, leaving 2 bases unmatched. CDR3 residues: CASSAGQAYEQYV. DNA for the CDR3: TGTGCCAGCAGTGCCGGACAGGCCTACGAGCAGTACGTC.

In its sample, this clone was seen once. Within the sample, other DNA sequences also encode this same CDR3. This chain links TRBV5-4 with TRBJ1-5; D remains unclear. Germline values: CDR1 SGHNT, CDR2 YYREEE (reference sequence). This CDR3 comprises 14 residues. Trimming stripped 0 bases from V and 0 bases from J, with 4 bases between. This CDR3 is CASSLAGSNQPQHF. DNA for the CDR3: TGTGCCAGCAGCTTGGCCGGTAGCAATCAGCCCCAGCATTTT.

The chain combines TRBV27 with TRBJ2-1; 13 positions match TRBD2. The germline V gene has CDR1 MNHEY and CDR2 SMNVEV (reference sequence). CDR3 length: 17 residues. With 5 bases clipped from V and 4 bases from J, the junction kept 8 bases outside the gene matches. The CDR3 DNA reads TGTGCCAGCAGTCCGGGACTAGCGGGAAAGGGTTACAATGAGCAGTTCTTC. Residues: CASSPGLAGKGYNEQFF.

This clone counts as medium-sized. The V call is TRBV5-1, the J call TRBJ1-1, with D possibly being TRBD1 (5 bases). CDR3 length equals 14 residues. Germline values: CDR1 SGHRS, CDR2 YFSETQ. V shed 1 base and J shed 2 bases, with 9 bases lying between them. Written as DNA, the CDR3 is TGCGCCAGCAGCTTGATTAGGGGAAACACTGAAGCTTTCTTT. Translating it yields CASSLIRGNTEAFF. Combining the CDR3 with reference TRBV5-1 and TRBJ1-1 gives the whole variable domain KAGVTQTPRYLIKTRGQQVTLSCSPISGHRSVSWYQQTPGQGLQFLFEYFSETQRNKGNFPGRFSGRQFSNSRSEMNVSTLELGDSALYLCASSLIRGNTEAFFGQGTRLTVV.

The rearrangement joins TRBV30 to TRBJ1-4; D not resolved. Germline V gives CDR1 GTSNPN, CDR2 SVGIG (reference sequence). CDR3 length: 14 amino acids. Deletions cut 0 bases from V and 8 bases from J, with 13 bases between. CDR3 amino acids: CAWSVMAKSEKLFF. The DNA for the CDR3 is TGTGCCTGGAGTGTTATGGCCAAATCCGAAAAACTGTTTTTT.

This clone came up once. The chain is built from TRBV6-1 and TRBJ1-1, with D possibly TRBD1 on 5 matching bases. V lost 6 bases and J lost 3, with 11 bases in between. Germline CDR1 is MNHNS and CDR2 is SASEGT. The CDR3 is made up of 13 amino acids. In DNA, the CDR3 is TGTGCCAGCAGCCATGACAGAGACACTGAAGCTTTCTTT. It codes for CASSHDRDTEAFF.

The V and J genes are TRBV23-1 and TRBJ2-7; 7 nucleotides agree with TRBD1. TRBV23-1 is classed as an ORF, of uncertain function. The V gene end was trimmed by 6 bases and the J gene end by 6 bases; junction bases not matched to a gene: 14. The CDR3 length is 15 residues. CDR3 DNA sequence: TGCGCCAGCAGCCGCCCACAGGGACAGAGGGTCGAGCAGTACGTC. This codes for CASSRPQGQRVEQYV.

The rearrangement joins TRBV27 to TRBJ2-3; tentatively, D is TRBD1 (6 bases). Trimming shortened V by 5 bases and J by 2 bases, and 23 bases separated the two germline ends. Germline lookup yields CDR1 MNHEY and CDR2 SMNVEV (reference sequence). This CDR3 spans 18 amino acids. The CDR3 nucleotides are TGTGCCAGCAGTCCCTCCCCGACAGGAAAGAGTACCACAGATACGCAGTATTTT. It specifies CASSPSPTGKSTTDTQYF.

This sequence joins TRBV6-1 and TRBJ1-2; 10 bases map to TRBD1. The V gene's germline CDR1 is MNHNS and CDR2 SASEGT. V lost 4 bases to trimming and J lost 8 bases; unmatched junction nucleotides: 7. The length of the CDR3 is 14 residues. The CDR3 is CASSAGTGVSGYTF. CDR3 in DNA: TGTGCCAGCAGTGCCGGGACAGGGGTGTCGGGCTACACCTTC.

The chain uses TRBV30 and TRBJ1-2; unclear D gene. The germline V gene encodes CDR1 GTSNPN and CDR2 SVGIG (reference sequence). CDR3 size: 14 residues. The V end lost 5 bases, the J end lost 7 bases, and 20 bases lay between the germline ends. The DNA for the CDR3 is TGTGCCTGGTCACCCCCGAGGGCTGGAGCTGGCTACACCTTC. Protein: CAWSPPRAGAGYTF.

On this clone: This sample includes further DNA sequences coding for the same CDR3. The chain recombines TRBV5-1 with TRBJ1-1, with TRBD1 matching 7 bases. This CDR3 has 14 residues. CDR1 is SGHRS and CDR2 is YFSETQ in the germline V gene. Unmatched junction bases numbered 4, after V lost 1 base and J lost 4 bases. In DNA form, the CDR3 reads TGCGCCAGCAGCTTGACAGGGGTGGGCACTGAAGCTTTCTTT. Translated, it gives CASSLTGVGTEAFF.

The chain couples TRBV5-5 to TRBJ2-5; possible D gene TRBD2, 5 bases. Germline values: CDR1 SGHKS, CDR2 YYEKEE (reference sequence). V was cut by 0 bases and J by 4 bases, with 7 bases left in between. This CDR3 region has 13 residues. CDR3 DNA sequence: TGTGCCAGCAGCTTGGGGCTAGCAGAGACCCAGTACTTC. Its protein product is CASSLGLAETQYF.

The chain combines TRBV11-2 with TRBJ2-3; maybe TRBD1 (7 bases). V lost 7 bases to trimming and J lost 5 bases, with 25 bases between them. This CDR3 is 17 amino acids long. Germline lookup yields CDR1 SGHAT and CDR2 FQNNGV. CDR3: CASTSRGAGMAVDTQYF. The CDR3, as DNA: TGTGCCAGCACCTCCAGGGGGGCGGGGATGGCTGTAGATACGCAGTATTTT.

The chain has TRBV5-5 and TRBJ2-7, with D possibly TRBD1 on 6 matching bases. The germline CDR1 and CDR2 sequences are SGHKS and YYEKEE (reference sequence). There are 16 residues in the CDR3. Trimming left V 2 bases short and J 4 bases short, with 19 bases between. CDR3 nucleotide sequence: TGTGCCAGCAGCTTCAAAACAGGGATCTCTAGTTACGAGCAGTACTTC. Translation: CASSFKTGISSYEQYF.

The sample holds a few counts of this clone. The chain combines TRBV30 with TRBJ1-5; the D is unclear. V lost 3 bases, J lost 2 bases, and 14 bases lay in between. Germline CDR1 reads GTSNPN; CDR2 reads SVGIG (reference sequence). CDR3 length: 15 residues. DNA of the CDR3: TGTGCCTGGAGAAATCCGGCCAGGCGCAATCAGCCCCAGCATTTT. Its translation: CAWRNPARRNQPQHF.

This chain connects TRBV5-6 to TRBJ2-2, with TRBD2 identical over 8 bases. V lost 6 bases to trimming and J lost 4 bases; unmatched junction nucleotides: 8. The CDR3 covers 15 residues. Germline-derived CDR1 and CDR2 are SGHDT and YYEEEE. CDR3 DNA: TGTGCCAGCATAAAGGCGGGGGGAAGCACCGGGGAGCTGTTTTTT. Its translation is CASIKAGGSTGELFF.